The clone carrying this T cell receptor (beta chain) appeared a few times. This sample is drawn from a study of blood T cells in healthy people across ages. From germline, CDR1 is MNHNS and CDR2 SASEGT. The CDR3 is 11 amino acids. Trimming removed 8 bases at V and 5 bases at J, with 9 bases between. It was with a sample-barcoded 5' primer and a J-beta primer mix that a second PCR of roughly 6 to 12 cycles was run. TCRdb itself ran the 5' RACE reads through MiXCR, one entry per CDR3 protein. The sample carries about 1.6 million distinct CDR3 sequences, approximately 32% recorded once. Sequenced input: blood. This rearrangement joins TRBV6-1 to TRBJ2-5; a weak D match, TRBD1 (5 bases). The source of this sequence is a woman in her twenties or thirties in good health. This chain's CDR3 is CASQGHETQYF. Written as DNA, the CDR3 is TGTGCCAGCCAGGGCCATGAGACCCAGTACTTC.